These 21 T cell receptor beta chains originate from one sample sequenced in a study of metastatic and nonmetastatic thyroid tumors. There were no patients who had received any treatment before thyroid surgery. TCRdb reassembled clones from the PCR reads with MiXCR. The profile shows over 9,000 clones, about 12% of them singletons. The sequencing sample was made of blood. These receptors came from a female donor with papillary thyroid cancer or a benign thyroid nodule (not recorded which). Some clones in this sample may be carry-over from other donors' samples.

The J gene is TRBJ2-2, the V gene TRBV18; D unresolved. Germline loops: CDR1 KGHSH, CDR2 LQKENI. V was cut by 0 bases and J by 4 bases, with 6 bases left in between. The CDR3 is 14 residues long. CDR3 in DNA: TGTGCCAGCTCACCACCCCTCCGCACCGGGGAGCTGTTTTTT. Translating gives CASSPPLRTGELFF.

This chain connects TRBV6-4 to TRBJ2-3; TRBD1 matches 8 bases. V lost 0 bases to trimming and J lost 4 bases; unmatched junction nucleotides: 0. This CDR3 comprises 14 residues. From germline, CDR1 is MRHNA and CDR2 SNTAGT. The CDR3 spells CASSDSQGADTQYF. CDR3 DNA: TGTGCCAGCAGTGACTCACAGGGGGCAGATACGCAGTATTTT.

This clone is medium-sized within its sample. V usage is TRBV20-1 and J usage is TRBJ1-6; D perhaps matches TRBD1 (5 bases). Germline V gene sequence: CDR1 DFQATT, CDR2 SNEGSKA (reference sequence). Trimming shortened V by 4 bases and J by 8 bases, and 15 bases separated the two germline ends. This CDR3 is built from 14 residues. CDR3 sequence reads: CSANERGDHSPLHF. CDR3 bases: TGCAGTGCTAACGAAAGGGGCGATCATTCACCCCTCCACTTT.

This clone was seen more than once but under ten times. The V call is TRBV12-3 or TRBV12-4, the J call TRBJ2-7; no clear D gene. This CDR3 spans 16 amino acids. Trimming took 7 bases from V and 0 from J, leaving 19 bases between them. The CDR3 spells CASTYLSNRASYEQYF. The CDR3 DNA sequence: TGTGCCAGCACTTACTTATCGAACAGAGCCTCCTACGAGCAGTACTTC.

This clone was picked up many times. The CDR3 bases are TGTGCCAGCAGCCTCCAGGTTTGTCAGGGAGAAACGGCCGGGGAGCTGTTTTTT. Translated, it gives CASSLQVCQGETAGELFF. The gene calls are TRBV7-3 and TRBJ2-2, with D perhaps being TRBD1 or TRBD2 (5 bases each). V lost 5 bases to trimming and J lost 6 bases, with 25 bases between them. The CDR3 is made up of 18 amino acids. The germline CDR1 and CDR2 sequences are SGHTA and FQGTGA.

By sample fraction, this clone is medium-sized. The V and J genes are TRBV30 and TRBJ2-5; D not certain. CDR1 and CDR2 (germline): GTSNPN, SVGIG (reference sequence). The CDR3 sequence is 15 residues long. The V end was cut by 3 bases, the J end by 2 bases, with 16 bases between. The CDR3 sequence is CAWRGPFGVQETQYF. The CDR3, as DNA: TGTGCCTGGAGAGGACCATTTGGGGTTCAAGAGACCCAGTACTTC.

This clone was recorded at least ten times. This rearrangement joins TRBV12-5 to TRBJ2-1, with no clear D. The length of the CDR3 is 12 residues. The V gene lost 1 base and the J gene lost 5 bases, with 3 bases spanning the gap. Germline V gene lookup returns CDR1 LGHNT and CDR2 FRNRAP. This chain's CDR3 is CASGLGNNEQFF. In nucleotides, the CDR3 is TGTGCTAGTGGTTTGGGAAACAATGAGCAGTTCTTC.

This clone was found a few times. The V gene is TRBV27, the J gene TRBJ2-1; D ambiguous. Per germline, CDR1 MNHEY and CDR2 SMNVEV (reference sequence). Between the trimmed V and J ends, which lost 1 base and 5 bases, there was a span of 12 bases. The CDR3 is 15 residues long. CDR3 in DNA: TGTGCCAGCAGTTTATTAGTCAGTAGCAACAATGAGCAGTTCTTC. This encodes CASSLLVSSNNEQFF.

This clone was observed many times. The rearrangement joins TRBV20-1 to TRBJ1-1; D may be TRBD1 (5 bases). CDR3 size: 11 residues. CDR1 is DFQATT, CDR2 SNEGSKA, per germline (reference sequence). The germline V and J ends were trimmed by 3 bases and 8 bases, with 10 bases remaining between them. The CDR3, as DNA: TGCAGTGCTAGCCGACAGTTCGAAGCTTTCTTT. Amino acid sequence: CSASRQFEAFF.

This clone has ten or more counts. This sequence joins TRBV10-2 and TRBJ2-4, with D possibly TRBD2 on 6 matching bases. Germline V lookup: CDR1 WSHSY, CDR2 SAAADI. The V end was cut by 4 bases, the J end by 10 bases, with 14 bases between. The CDR3 totals 13 residues. In DNA, the CDR3 is TGCGCCAGCAGTGCGGGGGTCGTAGGGATTCAGTACTTC. Protein product: CASSAGVVGIQYF.

This clone counts as medium-sized. The chain carries TRBV30 and TRBJ2-3; D remains unclear. Germline V gene data show CDR1 as GTSNPN and CDR2 as SVGIG (reference sequence). The CDR3 covers 13 residues. Deletions cut 4 bases from V and 3 bases from J, with 11 bases between. The CDR3 protein is CAWNGPATDTQYF. CDR3 nucleotides: TGTGCCTGGAACGGCCCAGCTACAGATACGCAGTATTTT.

This clone appeared many times. The J gene is TRBJ1-5, the V gene TRBV20-1; a weak D match, TRBD1 (5 bases). Per the germline V gene, CDR1 is DFQATT and CDR2 is SNEGSKA (reference sequence). V was trimmed by 1 base and J by 7 bases, leaving 14 bases between them. This CDR3 is built from 14 residues. CDR3 amino acids: CSARVPGGGQPQHF. DNA for the CDR3: TGCAGTGCTAGAGTCCCCGGGGGAGGCCAGCCCCAGCATTTT.

By frequency in the sample, this clone is medium-sized (0.01 to 0.1%). The chain combines TRBV24-1 with TRBJ2-7, with 8 nucleotides matching TRBD1. This CDR3 comprises 13 residues. From germline, CDR1 is KGHDR and CDR2 SFDVKD. J gave up 5 bases and V 9 bases, and 8 bases lay outside the gene matches. The CDR3, as DNA: TGTGCCACCGGGGGCAGGGGGCTCCACGAGCAGTACTTC. This translates into CATGGRGLHEQYF.

V gene TRBV5-1 combines with J gene TRBJ2-3, with D possibly TRBD2 on 5 matching bases. CDR1 and CDR2 from the germline V gene are SGHRS and YFSETQ. The V and J ends lost 1 base and 2 bases respectively, with 14 bases between them. The CDR3 spans 16 residues. In DNA form, the CDR3 reads TGCGCCAGCAGCTTGTCTAGCTGGAGGTTCACAGATACGCAGTATTTT. Translated: CASSLSSWRFTDTQYF.

This clone is judged medium-sized. The CDR3 region has the DNA TGTGCCAGTAGCCGAGGGGGTATCTATGGCTACACCTTC. Translation gives CASSRGGIYGYTF. The chain carries TRBV19 and TRBJ1-2; possibly TRBD1 for D (6 bases). The germline V gene has CDR1 LNHDA and CDR2 SQIVND (reference sequence). V lost 6 bases, J lost 4 bases, and 12 bases lay in between. This CDR3 comprises 13 residues.

This clone was observed many times. Different DNA sequences within this sample yield the same CDR3. The V and J genes are TRBV5-1 and TRBJ2-6; TRBD1 or TRBD2 may be the D gene (6 bases each). Between the trimmed V and J ends, which lost 0 bases and 1 base, there was a span of 8 bases. CDR1 and CDR2 (germline): SGHRS, YFSETQ. This CDR3 is 16 amino acids long. The CDR3 region has the DNA TGCGCCAGCAGCTTGGCGGGGGCTTCTGGGGCCAACGTCCTGACTTTC. It translates to CASSLAGASGANVLTF. Full variable domain (rest looked up from reference TRBV5-1 and TRBJ2-6): KAGVTQTPRYLIKTRGQQVTLSCSPISGHRSVSWYQQTPGQGLQFLFEYFSETQRNKGNFPGRFSGRQFSNSRSEMNVSTLELGDSALYLCASSLAGASGANVLTFGAGSRLTVL.

This clone was counted at least ten times. This chain joins TRBV5-4 and TRBJ2-3; D might be TRBD2 (5 bases). The CDR3 extends over 15 amino acids. Germline V gives CDR1 SGHNT, CDR2 YYREEE (reference sequence). The V end was cut by 0 bases, the J end by 5 bases, with 13 bases between. In nucleotides, the CDR3 is TGTGCCAGCAGCTTGGGAGGGTCTGTGGGAGATACGCAGTATTTT. It translates to CASSLGGSVGDTQYF.

As regards this clone: The conserved phenylalanine or tryptophan is not found at the CDR3 terminus, so this likely reflects a read error. The chain is built from TRBV2 and TRBJ2-5; D is ambiguous. Germline CDR1 SNHLY, CDR2 FYNNEI. The CDR3 runs 16 residues. V was clipped by 0 bases and J by 1 base, with 12 bases between them. CDR3 sequence (DNA): TGTGCCAGCAGTGAAGCTGGAGCTGGACCCCAAGAGACCCAGTACGTC. Residues: CASSEAGAGPQETQYV.

By sample fraction, this clone is medium-sized (0.01 to 0.1%). The V and J genes are TRBV6-2 or TRBV6-3 and TRBJ2-1, with a tentative D call TRBD2 (6 bases). V lost 6 bases, J lost 10 bases, and 13 bases lay in between. CDR3 length: 12 amino acids. CDR1 is MNHEY and CDR2 is SVGEGT in the germline V gene. The CDR3 loop reads CASSLAEGEQFF. In nucleotides, the CDR3 is TGTGCCAGCAGCCTGGCGGAGGGAGAGCAGTTCTTC.

This clone was picked up one time. The V gene is TRBV11-2, the J gene TRBJ1-6; 10 bases agree with TRBD1. V shed 1 base, J shed 3 bases, and the junction held 6 bases outside the gene matches. The germline V gene encodes CDR1 SGHAT and CDR2 FQNNGV. The CDR3 loop spans 18 amino acids. The CDR3 protein is CASSLGQGAAIYNSPLHF. The CDR3, as DNA: TGTGCCAGCAGCTTAGGACAGGGGGCAGCTATCTATAATTCACCCCTCCACTTT.

The table lists this clone with many counts. This chain uses TRBV5-1 with TRBJ2-7; weak D call: TRBD1 (6 bases). Trimming cost V 4 bases and J 2 bases, with 16 bases left between them. The CDR3 runs to 15 residues. CDR1 is SGHRS, CDR2 YFSETQ, per germline. This chain's CDR3 is CASSVGSGAPYEQYF. The CDR3, as DNA: TGCGCCAGCAGCGTGGGTTCAGGGGCCCCCTACGAGCAGTACTTC.